This T cell receptor beta chain derives from a study of metastatic and nonmetastatic thyroid tumors (dated by TCRdb to 2018 to 2020). As for the study more broadly: Repertoires from peripheral blood and from tumor or nodule tissue samples of malignant and benign thyroid patients were compared.

Findings and caveats that apply to the study as a whole: In both blood and tumor samples, TCR beta diversity was reported to be significantly higher in malignant tumors than in benign nodules.

From its cysteine to its phenylalanine, the CDR3 spans 16 amino acids. Only CDR3 DNA is held: 48 bases, read in frame from base 1. Sequences MNHEY (CDR1) and SMNVEV (CDR2) are obtained from the germline V gene (reference sequence). No treatment had been received by any patient before thyroid surgery. The study retrospectively analysed patient clinical samples collected from the early 2010s to the late 2010s using T-cell receptor beta sequencing. The method was PCR. Sequenced using an Illumina HiSeq 4000. The TCR beta-chain CDR3 region of each patient was profiled by high-throughput sequencing. As for how the authors treated the data: CDR3 differences across clinicopathological groups were used to build a classifier for discriminating distant-metastatic papillary thyroid cancer patients. Repertoire diversity was assessed with the Shannon index, and tumor-blood repertoire similarity with the Morisita-Horn index. Starting from the raw public reads, TCRdb applied fastp trimming at Q25, assembled clones with MiXCR and retained in-frame beta chains. It is TCRdb's table, rather than the study itself, that gives the V and J calls and clone size. For this sample there are around 26,000 clones; 15% appear just once. The ten largest clones add up to approximately 3.4% of the sample.

Concerning this clone: It has no known antigen specificity. A junction end diverges from the germline sequence, so it may reflect a read error.

The sequencing input was blood. This receptor chain uses TRBV27 and TRBJ2-6, and perhaps TRBD1 as D gene, on 6 matching bases. The receptor comes from a female donor with papillary thyroid cancer or a benign thyroid nodule (not recorded which). Some clones in this sample may be carry-over from other donors' samples. Here the CDR3 is given as CASMILGASGANALTF. The nucleotide sequence is given as TGTGCCAGCATGATTCTGGGGGCGTCTGGGGCCAACGCCCTGACTTTC.